Presented here are 28 T cell receptor beta chains from one specimen sequenced in a study of shared clonotypes between healthy human individuals. Assay used: immunoSEQ multiplex PCR; TCRdb lists only in-frame clones, some missing. The profile shows roughly 2 million clones, approximately 96% of them singletons. Sequencing was carried out using naive CD4+ T cells sorted from blood. Regarding subset: CD45RA+ positively selected. These receptor sequences come from a man in his late teens or twenties in good health.

V usage is TRBV19 and J usage is TRBJ1-4, with 10 bases lining up with TRBD1. Germline V CDR1 and CDR2: LNHDA, SQIVND (reference sequence). The junction had 0 bases not matched to a gene; V was cut back by 6 bases and J by 2 bases. This CDR3 has 14 amino acids. The chain's CDR3 is CASRDRGTNEKLFF. DNA of the CDR3: TGTGCCAGTAGGGACAGGGGGACTAATGAAAAACTGTTTTTT.

V is TRBV6-5 and J is TRBJ2-3; D perhaps matches TRBD2 (6 bases). The CDR3 length is 14 residues. Germline V gives CDR1 MNHEY, CDR2 SVGAGI. The germline V and J ends were trimmed by 7 bases and 0 bases, with 11 bases remaining between them. Here the CDR3 DNA reads TGTGCCAGCACGGGGGTTCCCAGCACAGATACGCAGTATTTT. It codes for CASTGVPSTDTQYF.

This clone was seen once. The same CDR3 arises from other DNA sequences in this sample as well. The chain joins TRBV6-1 to TRBJ1-1; 7 bases match TRBD1. This CDR3 contains 13 residues. After removal of 3 bases from V and 5 bases from J, the junction contained 3 bases not matched to a gene. Germline V gives CDR1 MNHNS, CDR2 SASEGT. As DNA, the CDR3 is TGTGCCAGCAGTGACAGGGGGAGAACTGAAGCTTTCTTT. This codes for CASSDRGRTEAFF.

The J gene is TRBJ2-7, the V gene TRBV10-1; D uncertain. V lost 3 bases to trimming and J lost 2 bases, with 14 bases between them. Germline CDR1 is WNHNN and CDR2 is SYGVQD (reference sequence). The CDR3 runs to 15 residues. CDR3 amino acids: CASSDGLGVPYEQYF. The CDR3 DNA reads as TGCGCCAGCAGTGATGGTCTTGGCGTTCCCTACGAGCAGTACTTC.

This clone was recorded once. The chain recombines TRBV2 with TRBJ2-3; D ambiguous. The CDR3 length is 13 residues. Germline assignment: CDR1 SNHLY and CDR2 FYNNEI. Between the trimmed V and J ends, which lost 3 bases and 4 bases, there was a span of 8 bases. CDR3 amino acids: CASSDLGPDTQYF. CDR3 coding DNA: TGTGCCAGCAGTGACTTAGGGCCAGATACGCAGTATTTT.

The chain links TRBV7-6 to TRBJ2-5, with 8 positions matching TRBD2. The germline CDR1 and CDR2 sequences are SGHVS and FNYEAQ. V shed 1 base and J 2 bases; nucleotides not matched to a gene: 6. This CDR3 contains 16 residues. CDR3 region: CASSLGAGGRQETQYF. DNA of the CDR3: TGTGCCAGCAGCTTAGGGGCGGGGGGAAGACAAGAGACCCAGTACTTC.

A note on this clone: In the same sample, other DNA sequences code for this CDR3. The J gene is TRBJ1-6, the V gene TRBV27; 10 bases are a match to TRBD1. Germline V gene sequence: CDR1 MNHEY, CDR2 SMNVEV (reference sequence). J gave up 7 bases and V 4 bases, and 4 bases lay outside the gene matches. The CDR3 runs 15 residues. This CDR3 is CASSSRTGGNSPLHF. CDR3 nucleotide sequence: TGTGCCAGCAGTTCACGGACAGGGGGGAATTCACCCCTCCACTTT.

Worth noting for this clone: This may stem from a read error, because a much larger clone lies one nucleotide away. This CDR3 is also generated by other DNA sequences in the sample. J is TRBJ1-2 and V is TRBV18; 7 nucleotides agree with TRBD1. The length of the CDR3 is 13 residues. CDR1 and CDR2 (germline): KGHSH, LQKENI. V lost 3 bases to trimming and J lost 5 bases; unmatched junction nucleotides: 3. CDR3 bases: TGTGCCAGCTCACCGGGACAGAATTATGGCTACACCTTC. Translation gives CASSPGQNYGYTF.

The chain links TRBV5-4 to TRBJ1-2; no definite D call. V was clipped by 5 bases and J by 4 bases, with 15 bases between them. The CDR3 consists of 14 residues. Germline V gives CDR1 SGHNT, CDR2 YYREEE (reference sequence). CDR3 nucleotides: TGTGCCAGCAGAAGTCAGGATCGAGGCTATGGCTACACCTTC. This sequence encodes CASRSQDRGYGYTF.

This clone was seen a few times. The chain uses TRBV6-4 and TRBJ1-2; D remains ambiguous. Per germline, CDR1 MRHNA and CDR2 SNTAGT. The CDR3 runs 13 residues. Trimming stripped 4 bases from V and 4 bases from J, with 10 bases between. The chain's CDR3 is CASSAQFGYGYTF. DNA of the CDR3: TGTGCCAGCAGTGCACAGTTTGGCTATGGCTACACCTTC.

The chain recombines TRBV9 with TRBJ2-7; tentatively, D is TRBD2 (6 bases). The germline V gene has CDR1 SGDLS and CDR2 YYNGEE. CDR3 length: 15 residues. V was clipped by 3 bases and J by 3 bases, with 16 bases between them. CDR3: CASSEKWDSRYEQYF. CDR3 DNA: TGTGCCAGCAGCGAGAAGTGGGACTCGCGCTACGAGCAGTACTTC.

V is TRBV6-5 and J is TRBJ1-2; a possible D gene is TRBD1 (6 bases). Germline-derived CDR1 and CDR2 are MNHEY and SVGAGI. The V and J ends lost 5 bases and 6 bases respectively, with 13 bases between them. CDR3 length: 13 residues. The CDR3 DNA follows: TGTGCCAGCAGTGGATTACAGGGAAATGGCTACACCTTC. Protein: CASSGLQGNGYTF.

This rearrangement joins TRBV25-1 to TRBJ2-7; D gene unclear. The CDR3 spans 14 residues. Per germline, CDR1 MGHDK and CDR2 SYGVNS. Trimming took 3 bases from V and 2 from J, leaving 11 bases between them. The CDR3 DNA sequence: TGTGCCAGCAGTGAGGCAGTACGTACCTACGAGCAGTACTTC. Its translation is CASSEAVRTYEQYF.

The chain links TRBV5-6 to TRBJ2-2; 9 bases are shared with TRBD2. The ends lost 1 base at V and 7 bases at J; junction bases unmatched: 14. Germline-derived CDR1 and CDR2 are SGHDT and YYEEEE. The CDR3 has 18 residues. The CDR3 DNA is TGTGCCAGCAGCTTGTTTTTTCTAGCGGGGCCTTCGAGCGGGGAGCTGTTTTTT. Amino acids: CASSLFFLAGPSSGELFF. The full variable domain, completed using reference TRBV5-6 and TRBJ2-2, is DAGVTQSPTHLIKTRGQQVTLRCSPKSGHDTVSWYQQALGQGPQFIFQYYEEEERQRGNFPDRFSGHQFPNYSSELNVNALLLGDSALYLCASSLFFLAGPSSGELFFGEGSRLTVL.

This chain uses TRBV6-5 with TRBJ1-5; D unclear. Germline loops: CDR1 MNHEY, CDR2 SVGAGI. This CDR3 has 13 amino acids. The V gene lost 2 bases and the J gene lost 8 bases, with 10 bases spanning the gap. CDR3 protein: CASSYDSWEPQHF. DNA of the CDR3: TGTGCCAGCAGTTACGATTCGTGGGAGCCCCAGCATTTT.

The rearrangement links TRBV18 to TRBJ1-6; a possible D gene is TRBD1 (6 bases). The CDR3 runs 16 residues. Germline values: CDR1 KGHSH, CDR2 LQKENI. Trimming removed 2 bases from V and 10 bases from J, with 18 bases in between. The CDR3 sequence: CASSPGRAGEGSPLHF. In DNA form, the CDR3 reads TGTGCCAGCTCACCAGGTCGGGCAGGGGAGGGATCACCCCTCCACTTT.

This clone was picked up a small number of times. V and J are TRBV30 and TRBJ2-7; D might be TRBD1 or TRBD2, each matching 5 bases. Trimming left V 3 bases short and J 3 bases short, with 18 bases between. The CDR3 contains 15 residues. Germline assignment: CDR1 GTSNPN and CDR2 SVGIG (reference sequence). The CDR3 region has the DNA TGTGCCTGGAGGGGGGTTGACCGGGTCCACTACGAGCAGTACTTC. Protein sequence: CAWRGVDRVHYEQYF.

As to this clone: Other DNA sequences from this sample encode an identical CDR3 as well. The J gene is TRBJ1-1, the V gene TRBV9, with TRBD1 identical over 9 bases. Per germline, CDR1 SGDLS and CDR2 YYNGEE. The trim removed 4 bases at V and 2 bases at J, leaving 6 bases unmatched. This CDR3 is 15 amino acids long. The chain's CDR3 is CASSPRQGVNTEAFF. DNA for the CDR3: TGTGCCAGCAGCCCTCGACAGGGGGTTAACACTGAAGCTTTCTTT.

The V and J genes are TRBV7-6 and TRBJ2-7, with a weak D call TRBD2 (5 bases). The CDR3 runs to 12 residues. V dropped 2 bases and J dropped 5 bases, with 7 bases sitting between them. Germline V CDR1 and CDR2: SGHVS, FNYEAQ. The CDR3 bases are TGTGCCAGCAGCTTAATGAGGGACGAGCAGTACTTC. Protein product: CASSLMRDEQYF.

The chain links TRBV19 to TRBJ2-7, with a weak D call TRBD1 (6 bases). Trimming left V 3 bases short and J 4 bases short, with 16 bases between. This CDR3 is built from 15 residues. Germline V gene lookup returns CDR1 LNHDA and CDR2 SQIVND (reference sequence). In DNA form, the CDR3 reads TGTGCCAGTAGTATTTACTGGACAGATTCGTACGAGCAGTACTTC. Translating it yields CASSIYWTDSYEQYF.

This chain connects TRBV5-4 to TRBJ2-7; 7 bases match TRBD1. Trimming removed 2 bases from V and 0 bases from J; junction bases left unmatched: 2. This CDR3 spans 14 amino acids. Looked up from germline, CDR1 is SGHNT and CDR2 is YYREEE (reference sequence). Written as DNA, the CDR3 is TGTGCCAGCAGCTTTGGGACAGACTCCTACGAGCAGTACTTC. This sequence encodes CASSFGTDSYEQYF.

This clone was recorded only once. This sequence joins TRBV7-2 and TRBJ2-4; 8 bases align to TRBD1. Looked up from germline, CDR1 is SGHTA and CDR2 is FQGNSA. V shed 5 bases, J shed 7 bases, and the junction held 7 bases outside the gene matches. The length of the CDR3 is 14 residues. CDR3 nucleotides: TGTGCCAGCAGCGCGGACAGGGTCGGGAACATTCAGTACTTC. Protein sequence: CASSADRVGNIQYF. Variable domain in full (rest from reference TRBV7-2 and TRBJ2-4): GAGVSQSPSNKVTEKGKDVELRCDPISGHTALYWYRQSLGQGLEFLIYFQGNSAPDKSGLPSDRFSAERTGGSVSTLTIQRTQQEDSAVYLCASSADRVGNIQYFGAGTRLSVL.

The rearrangement links TRBV7-3 to TRBJ2-1, with unresolved D. CDR3 length: 13 amino acids. Trimming took 5 bases from V and 7 from J, leaving 12 bases between them. Germline V CDR1 and CDR2: SGHTA, FQGTGA. The CDR3: CASSPRVWNEQFF. CDR3 bases: TGTGCCAGCAGCCCCCGTGTCTGGAATGAGCAGTTCTTC.

This chain uses TRBV28 with TRBJ2-6, with D maybe TRBD2 (5 bases). The CDR3 runs 15 residues. Trimming left V 8 bases short and J 2 bases short, with 13 bases between. Germline CDR1 MDHEN, CDR2 SYDVKM. The CDR3 sequence is CASARGGAGANVLTF. CDR3 DNA: TGTGCCAGCGCGAGAGGAGGCGCTGGGGCCAACGTCCTGACTTTC.

The CDR3 protein is CAISGYREAGLFF. The CDR3 coding sequence is TGTGCCATCAGTGGATACCGGGAGGCAGGACTGTTTTTT. This chain joins TRBV10-3 and TRBJ1-4, with D uncertain. The CDR3 is 13 residues long. Germline CDR1 and CDR2: ENHRY and SYGVKD. V was cut by 4 bases and J by 13 bases, with 16 bases left in between.

The gene calls are TRBV28 and TRBJ1-4; D remains unclear. In germline, CDR1 is MDHEN, CDR2 SYDVKM. The V end was cut by 3 bases, the J end by 12 bases, with 20 bases between. This CDR3 spans 15 amino acids. CDR3 coding DNA: TGTGCCAGCAGTTTTATCAACAGCCCAGAAAATGAACTGTTTTTT. Its protein is CASSFINSPENELFF.

About this clone: At the DNA level, this CDR3 is encoded by other sequences in the same sample as well. The rearrangement links TRBV19 to TRBJ1-6, with 8 bases fitting TRBD1. CDR1 is LNHDA, CDR2 SQIVND, per germline (reference sequence). This CDR3 has 14 amino acids. V lost 5 bases to trimming and J lost 7 bases; unmatched junction nucleotides: 4. CDR3 sequence: CASSVQGANSPLHF. The CDR3 nucleotides read TGTGCCAGTAGTGTTCAGGGGGCGAATTCACCCCTCCACTTT.

J is TRBJ1-1 and V is TRBV7-9, with unresolved D. V was pared by 1 base and J by 8 bases, with 5 bases between. Germline lookup yields CDR1 SEHNR and CDR2 FQNEAQ (reference sequence). The CDR3 totals 11 residues. The CDR3: CASSLDQEAFF. CDR3 sequence (DNA): TGTGCCAGCAGCTTAGATCAGGAAGCTTTCTTT.